These 17 T cell receptor beta chains originate from one sample sequenced in a study of human CD8 memory T cell subsets. Libraries for TCR beta were constructed using UMI-labeled 5' RACE. TCRdb reprocessed the 5' RACE reads, with one entry per CDR3 protein and no DNA. The listing records more than 6,000 distinct CDR3 sequences. The authors defined TPEX cells as CCR7+ PD-1+ TIGIT+ early memory CD8+ T cells carrying exhausted-like traits. Sequences were obtained from CD8+ T cells from PBMCs. The source is a human donor in good health.

This clonotype is deemed medium-sized (0.01 to 0.1%) by its frequency. The chain employs TRBV7-8 and TRBJ1-1. CDR3 length equals 13 residues. Per the germline V gene, CDR1 is SGHVS and CDR2 is FQNEAQ. CDR3 in amino acids: CASSFRANTEAFF.

The chain couples TRBV12-3 or TRBV12-4 to TRBJ1-2; with no DNA, the TCRdb D assignment of TRBD1 cannot be verified. CDR3 size: 13 residues. This CDR3 is CASSLQGNYGYTF.

This clonotype ranks as medium-sized (0.01 to 0.1%) in terms of frequency. The CDR3 sequence: CASSLFRDNSYEQYF. The rearrangement links TRBV7-2 to TRBJ2-7; the D gene TCRdb calls, TRBD1, cannot be checked with no DNA. Germline V lookup: CDR1 SGHTA, CDR2 FQGNSA. The CDR3 extends over 15 amino acids.

Its frequency marks this clonotype as medium-sized. V and J are TRBV28 and TRBJ2-3; the TCRdb call, TRBD1, lacks DNA for checking. Germline V gives CDR1 MDHEN, CDR2 SYDVKM. The CDR3 is 14 residues long. The CDR3 sequence is CASSFPYGSDTQYF. The full variable domain, rest sourced from reference TRBV28 and TRBJ2-3, is DVKVTQSSRYLVKRTGEKVFLECVQDMDHENMFWYRQDPGLGLRLIYFSYDVKMKEKGDIPEGYSVSREKKERFSLILESASTNQTSMYLCASSFPYGSDTQYFGPGTRLTVL.

By frequency, this clonotype registers medium-sized. The V gene is TRBV7-2, the J gene TRBJ1-2. CDR1 and CDR2 (germline): SGHTA, FQGNSA. The CDR3 is made up of 17 amino acids. CDR3 region: CASSLTPTSALNYGYTF. The full variable domain, completed using reference TRBV7-2 and TRBJ1-2, is GAGVSQSPSNKVTEKGKDVELRCDPISGHTALYWYRQSLGQGLEFLIYFQGNSAPDKSGLPSDRFSAERTGGSVSTLTIQRTQQEDSAVYLCASSLTPTSALNYGYTFGSGTRLTVV.

The J gene is TRBJ2-1, the V gene TRBV12-3 or TRBV12-4; TCRdb outputs TRBD2, but without DNA this stays unchecked. The CDR3 length is 13 residues. CDR3 sequence: CASRPGLDNEQFF.

The chain couples TRBV15 to TRBJ2-1; TCRdb calls TRBD2, which cannot be checked without DNA. This CDR3 contains 18 residues. Germline values: CDR1 LNHNV, CDR2 YYDKDF (reference sequence). Here the CDR3 reads CATSGTRGGRERDNEQFF.

V gene TRBV2 combines with J gene TRBJ2-2; as DNA is missing, the TRBD1 call by TCRdb cannot be tested. Per germline, CDR1 SNHLY and CDR2 FYNNEI. The CDR3 sequence is 14 residues long. The CDR3 sequence is CASLGGDHTGELFF.

The chain employs TRBV7-9 and TRBJ2-7; there is no DNA to check the TCRdb D call of TRBD1. Germline values: CDR1 SEHNR, CDR2 FQNEAQ (reference sequence). The CDR3 length is 15 residues. CDR3 protein: CASTRTGTGTYEQYF.

Frequency places this clonotype as medium-sized. The gene calls are TRBV5-6 and TRBJ2-3; the TRBD2 assignment by TCRdb is unverifiable without DNA. The CDR3 runs to 18 residues. Germline loops: CDR1 SGHDT, CDR2 YYEEEE. CDR3 protein: CASSKLIGLADSTDTQYF. The whole variable domain, filled in from reference TRBV5-6 and TRBJ2-3, reads DAGVTQSPTHLIKTRGQQVTLRCSPKSGHDTVSWYQQALGQGPQFIFQYYEEEERQRGNFPDRFSGHQFPNYSSELNVNALLLGDSALYLCASSKLIGLADSTDTQYFGPGTRLTVL.

The rearrangement joins TRBV2 to TRBJ1-1. The CDR3 spans 16 residues. The V gene's germline CDR1 is SNHLY and CDR2 FYNNEI. The CDR3 protein is CASSERGSQMNTEAFF.

V is TRBV6-2 or TRBV6-3 and J is TRBJ2-2. Germline CDR1 MNHEY, CDR2 SVGEGT. This CDR3 has 15 amino acids. The CDR3 is CASSGSLKNTGELFF.

The chain links TRBV6-5 to TRBJ2-5; there is no DNA to check the TCRdb D call of TRBD2. This CDR3 has 15 residues. Germline loops: CDR1 MNHEY, CDR2 SVGAGI. The CDR3: CASSYSTSGIETQYF.

Frequency places this clonotype as medium-sized (0.01 to 0.1%). CDR3 in amino acids: CSARDMDRGLWGTEAFF. V usage is TRBV20-1 and J usage is TRBJ1-1; TCRdb picks TRBD1, but there is no DNA to check that call. The CDR3 is 17 residues long. The germline CDR1 and CDR2 sequences are DFQATT and SNEGSKA (reference sequence).

V is TRBV30 and J is TRBJ1-2. CDR1 GTSNPN and CDR2 SVGIG come from the germline V gene (reference sequence). The CDR3 length is 13 residues. The CDR3 loop is CAWSSGGNYGYTF. Combining the CDR3 with reference TRBV30 and TRBJ1-2 gives the whole variable domain SQTIHQWPATLVQPVGSPLSLECTVEGTSNPNLYWYRQAAGRGLQLLFYSVGIGQISSEVPQNLSASRPQDRQFILSSKKLLLSDSGFYLCAWSSGGNYGYTFGSGTRLTVV.

This chain connects TRBV5-5 to TRBJ2-3. The germline CDR1 and CDR2 sequences are SGHKS and YYEKEE (reference sequence). CDR3 length: 13 residues. CDR3 in amino acids: CASSLFSTDTQYF.

The rearrangement joins TRBV10-3 to TRBJ1-3. The CDR3 is made up of 14 amino acids. Germline V gene lookup returns CDR1 ENHRY and CDR2 SYGVKD. CDR3 sequence reads: CATGEGVRGNTIYF.